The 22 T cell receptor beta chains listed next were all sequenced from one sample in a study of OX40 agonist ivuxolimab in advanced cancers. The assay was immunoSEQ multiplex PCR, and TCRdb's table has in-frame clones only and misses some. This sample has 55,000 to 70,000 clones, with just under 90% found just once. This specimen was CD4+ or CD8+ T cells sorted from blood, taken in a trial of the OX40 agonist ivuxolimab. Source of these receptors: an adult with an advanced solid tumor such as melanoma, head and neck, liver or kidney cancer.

Here the CDR3 DNA reads TGTGCTAGTGGTTCATCTAGCGGAAATGAGCAGTTCTTC. Encoded protein: CASGSSSGNEQFF. The rearrangement uses TRBV12-5 and TRBJ2-1; TRBD2 agrees at 7 bases. V lost 4 bases to trimming and J lost 7 bases; unmatched junction nucleotides: 4. This CDR3 is 13 amino acids long. CDR1 LGHNT and CDR2 FRNRAP come from the germline V gene.

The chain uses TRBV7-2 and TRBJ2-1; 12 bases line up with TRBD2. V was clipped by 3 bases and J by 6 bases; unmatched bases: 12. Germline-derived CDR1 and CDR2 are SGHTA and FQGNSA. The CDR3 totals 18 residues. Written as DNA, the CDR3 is TGTGCCAGCAGCTTTCTCCCGCCGACTAGCGGGAGCGTCAATGAGCAGTTCTTC. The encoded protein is CASSFLPPTSGSVNEQFF.

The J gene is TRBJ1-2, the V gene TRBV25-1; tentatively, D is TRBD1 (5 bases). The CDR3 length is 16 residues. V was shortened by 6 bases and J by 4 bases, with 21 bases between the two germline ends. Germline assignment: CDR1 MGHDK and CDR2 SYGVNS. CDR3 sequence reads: CASSPGGPATGYGYTF. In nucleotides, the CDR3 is TGTGCCAGCAGCCCCGGGGGACCGGCGACGGGCTATGGCTACACCTTC.

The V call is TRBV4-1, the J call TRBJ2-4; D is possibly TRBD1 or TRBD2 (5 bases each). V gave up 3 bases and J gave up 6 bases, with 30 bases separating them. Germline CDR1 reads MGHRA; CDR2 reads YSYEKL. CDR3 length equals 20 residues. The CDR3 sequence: CASSHGGWGLGTTQGNIQYF. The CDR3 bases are TGCGCCAGCAGCCATGGGGGTTGGGGTTTGGGTACCACTCAGGGAAACATTCAGTACTTC.

In DNA form, the CDR3 reads TGTGCCAGCAGCTTAGAGGGTGGCACTGAAGCTTTCTTT. Translating gives CASSLEGGTEAFF. The chain uses TRBV7-3 and TRBJ1-1; no firm D call. Germline assignment: CDR1 SGHTA and CDR2 FQGTGA. V lost 2 bases and J 4 bases, leaving 8 bases between the germline ends. The CDR3 runs 13 residues.

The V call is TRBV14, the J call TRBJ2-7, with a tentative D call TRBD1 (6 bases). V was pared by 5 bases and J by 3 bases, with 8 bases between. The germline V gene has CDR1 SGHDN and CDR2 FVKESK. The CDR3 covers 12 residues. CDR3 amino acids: CASSKTGYEQYF. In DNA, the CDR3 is TGTGCCAGCAGCAAGACAGGCTACGAGCAGTACTTC.

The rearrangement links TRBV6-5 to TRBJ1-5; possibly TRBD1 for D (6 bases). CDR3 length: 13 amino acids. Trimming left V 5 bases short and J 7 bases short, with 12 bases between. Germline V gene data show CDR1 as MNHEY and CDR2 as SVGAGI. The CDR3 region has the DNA TGTGCCAGCAGTCAGACAGGAAAGCAGCCCCAGCATTTT. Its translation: CASSQTGKQPQHF.

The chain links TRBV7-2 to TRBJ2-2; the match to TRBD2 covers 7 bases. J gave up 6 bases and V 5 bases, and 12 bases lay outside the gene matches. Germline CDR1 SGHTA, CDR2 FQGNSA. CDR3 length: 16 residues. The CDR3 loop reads CASSPQAGSDAGELFF. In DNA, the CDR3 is TGTGCCAGCAGCCCACAAGCGGGATCTGACGCCGGGGAGCTGTTTTTT.

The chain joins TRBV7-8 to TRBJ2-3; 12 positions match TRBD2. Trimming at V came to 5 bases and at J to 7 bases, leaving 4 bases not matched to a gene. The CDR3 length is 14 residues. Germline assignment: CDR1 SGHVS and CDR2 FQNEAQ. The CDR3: CASSPTSGRNTQYF. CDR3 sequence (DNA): TGTGCCAGCAGCCCTACTAGCGGGAGGAATACGCAGTATTTT.

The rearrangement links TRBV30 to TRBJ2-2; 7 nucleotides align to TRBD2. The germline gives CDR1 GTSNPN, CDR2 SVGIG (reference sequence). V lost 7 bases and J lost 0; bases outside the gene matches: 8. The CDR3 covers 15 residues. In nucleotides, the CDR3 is TGTGCCTTCGGAGTAGGGAGGGCGAACACCGGGGAGCTGTTTTTT. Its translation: CAFGVGRANTGELFF.

DNA for the CDR3: TGTGCCAGCAGGGGGCTTGGTGAGCAGTTCTTC. It is translated as CASRGLGEQFF. The chain couples TRBV2 to TRBJ2-1, with D tentatively TRBD1 (5 bases). Per the germline V gene, CDR1 is SNHLY and CDR2 is FYNNEI. The CDR3 spans 11 residues. V was trimmed by 6 bases and J by 9 bases, leaving 9 bases between them.

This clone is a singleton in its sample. DNA for the CDR3: TGTGCCAGCAGTCAGGACTCTGGAAACACCATATATTTT. Translated: CASSQDSGNTIYF. The J gene is TRBJ1-3, the V gene TRBV6-4, with unresolved D. The CDR3 contains 13 residues. Germline V lookup: CDR1 MRHNA, CDR2 SNTAGT. V was clipped by 5 bases and J by 0 bases, with 5 bases between them.

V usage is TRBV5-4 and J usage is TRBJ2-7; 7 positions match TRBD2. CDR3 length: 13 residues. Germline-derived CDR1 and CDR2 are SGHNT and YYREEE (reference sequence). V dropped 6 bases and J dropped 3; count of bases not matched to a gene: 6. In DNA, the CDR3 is TGTGCCAGCACTGGGGAGGGATACTACGAGCAGTACTTC. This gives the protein CASTGEGYYEQYF.

For the CDR3, the DNA is TGTGCCAGCACCAACAGGGGACAGGGTGAAAAACTGTTTTTT. It specifies CASTNRGQGEKLFF. V and J are TRBV6-1 and TRBJ1-4, with 9 bases lining up with TRBD1. V was clipped by 7 bases and J by 7 bases; unmatched bases: 7. The CDR3 contains 14 residues. CDR1 MNHNS and CDR2 SASEGT come from the germline V gene.

The CDR3 region has the DNA TGTGCCAGCAGCCAATCGGGAGCGGTAAGCACAGATACGCAGTATTTT. Encoded protein: CASSQSGAVSTDTQYF. V and J are TRBV16 and TRBJ2-3, with D possibly TRBD2 on 5 matching bases. Germline CDR1 is KGHSY and CDR2 is FQNENV. The germline V and J ends were trimmed by 0 bases and 0 bases, with 10 bases remaining between them. This CDR3 contains 16 residues.

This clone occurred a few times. The CDR3 nucleotides read TGTGCCAGCAGCCAGACAAGCCCTAACAATGAGCAGTTCTTC. This encodes CASSQTSPNNEQFF. The chain has TRBV6-6 and TRBJ2-1; D not certain. Germline CDR1 reads MNHNY; CDR2 reads SVGAGI (reference sequence). The CDR3 length is 14 residues. Trimming took off 6 bases at V and 5 bases at J, with 14 bases between the two ends.

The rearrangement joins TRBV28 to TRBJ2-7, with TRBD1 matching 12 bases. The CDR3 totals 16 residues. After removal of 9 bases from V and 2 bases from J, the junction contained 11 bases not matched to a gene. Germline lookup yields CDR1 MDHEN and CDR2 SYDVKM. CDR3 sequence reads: CASPRDRGHTTYEQYF. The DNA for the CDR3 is TGTGCCAGTCCCCGGGACAGGGGGCACACAACCTACGAGCAGTACTTC.

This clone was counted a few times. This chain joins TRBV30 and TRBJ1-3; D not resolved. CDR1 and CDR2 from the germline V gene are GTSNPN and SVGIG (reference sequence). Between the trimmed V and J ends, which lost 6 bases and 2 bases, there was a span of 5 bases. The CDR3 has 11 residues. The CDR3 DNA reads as TGTGCCTGTGAGACTGGAAACACCATATATTTT. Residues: CACETGNTIYF.

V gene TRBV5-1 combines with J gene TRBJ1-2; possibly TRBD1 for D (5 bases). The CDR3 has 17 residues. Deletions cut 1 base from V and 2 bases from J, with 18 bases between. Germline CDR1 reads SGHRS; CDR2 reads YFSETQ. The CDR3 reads CASSLWGGLDPNYGYTF. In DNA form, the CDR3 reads TGCGCCAGCAGCTTGTGGGGGGGACTCGACCCAAACTATGGCTACACCTTC.

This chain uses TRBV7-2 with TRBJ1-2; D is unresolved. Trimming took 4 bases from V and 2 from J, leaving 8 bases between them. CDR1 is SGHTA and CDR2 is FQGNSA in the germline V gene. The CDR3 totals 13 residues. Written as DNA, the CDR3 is TGTGCCAGCAGCTCTTCTTTCAACTATGGCTACACCTTC. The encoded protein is CASSSSFNYGYTF.

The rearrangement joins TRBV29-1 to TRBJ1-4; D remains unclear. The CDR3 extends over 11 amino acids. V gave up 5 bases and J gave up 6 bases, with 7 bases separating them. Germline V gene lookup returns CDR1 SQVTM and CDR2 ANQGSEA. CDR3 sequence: CSVFRDEKLFF. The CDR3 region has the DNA TGCAGCGTTTTTAGGGATGAAAAACTGTTTTTT.

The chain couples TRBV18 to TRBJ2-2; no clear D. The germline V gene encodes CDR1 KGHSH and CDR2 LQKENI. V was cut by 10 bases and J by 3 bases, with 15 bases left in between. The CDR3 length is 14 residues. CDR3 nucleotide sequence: TGTGCCACTCTTGAAGGGCTCGACACCGGGGAGCTGTTTTTT. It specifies CATLEGLDTGELFF. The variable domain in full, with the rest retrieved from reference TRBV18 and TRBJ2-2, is NAGVMQNPRHLVRRRGQEARLRCSPMKGHSHVYWYRQLPEEGLKFMVYLQKENIIDESGMPKERFSAEFPKEGPSILRIQQVVRGDSAAYFCATLEGLDTGELFFGEGSRLTVL.